Listed here is a single TCR beta chain. Antigen: not known. The junction does not match germline at one end; this may be a read error. CDR3 length: 16 amino acids. Germline CDR1 PRHDT, CDR2 FYEKMQ (reference sequence). The source of the sample is a study of post-analysis software for immune sequencing data. General study findings and limits: When patients were compared with controls, five TRBV segments were more frequent, TRBV5-6, TRBV5-1 and TRBV20-1 among them. Controls significantly exceeded multiple sclerosis patients in normalized Chao1 diversity.

cDNA libraries of TCR beta carried unique molecular identifiers. TCRdb reanalysed the PCR reads using MiXCR and keeps one entry per CDR3 protein. Of about half a million distinct CDR3 sequences in the sample, under 55% are singletons; the top ten hold 12%. The receptor was isolated from a girl aged 10-17 years with multiple sclerosis. The genes are TRBV13 and TRBJ2-1, with D unresolved. The sequenced material came from blood. The CDR3 reads CASSLARFRSCNEQFF. In DNA, the CDR3 is TGTGCCAGCAGCTTAGCCCGATTCCGGTCCTGCAATGAGCAGTTCTTC.